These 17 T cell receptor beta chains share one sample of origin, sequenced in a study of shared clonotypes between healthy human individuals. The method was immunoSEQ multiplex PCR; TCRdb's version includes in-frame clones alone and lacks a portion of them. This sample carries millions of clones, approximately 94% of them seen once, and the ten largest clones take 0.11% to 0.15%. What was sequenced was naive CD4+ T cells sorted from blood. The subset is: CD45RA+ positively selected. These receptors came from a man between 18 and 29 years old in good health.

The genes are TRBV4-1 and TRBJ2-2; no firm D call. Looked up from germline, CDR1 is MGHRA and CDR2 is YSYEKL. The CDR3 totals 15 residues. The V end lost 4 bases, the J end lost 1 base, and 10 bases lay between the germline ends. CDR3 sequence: CASSLNAVNTGELFF. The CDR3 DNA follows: TGCGCCAGCAGCCTGAATGCCGTGAACACCGGGGAGCTGTTTTTT.

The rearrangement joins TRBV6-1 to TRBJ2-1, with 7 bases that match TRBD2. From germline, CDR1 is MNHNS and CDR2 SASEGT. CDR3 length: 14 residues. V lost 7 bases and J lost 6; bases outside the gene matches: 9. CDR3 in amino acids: CASTDRWGGNEQFF. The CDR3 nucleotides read TGTGCCAGCACTGATCGTTGGGGGGGCAATGAGCAGTTCTTC.

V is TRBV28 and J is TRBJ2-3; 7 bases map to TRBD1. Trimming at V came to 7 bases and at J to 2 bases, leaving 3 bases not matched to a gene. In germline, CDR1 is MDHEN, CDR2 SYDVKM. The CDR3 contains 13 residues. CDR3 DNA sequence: TGTGCCAGCACGACAGGGACCACAGATACGCAGTATTTT. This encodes CASTTGTTDTQYF.

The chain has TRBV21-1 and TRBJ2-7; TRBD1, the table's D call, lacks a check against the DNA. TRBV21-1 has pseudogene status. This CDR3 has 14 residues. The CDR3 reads CASSKGPQVGEQYF. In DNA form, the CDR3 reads TGTGCCAGCAGCAAAGGGCCCCAGGTTGGCGAGCAGTACTTC.

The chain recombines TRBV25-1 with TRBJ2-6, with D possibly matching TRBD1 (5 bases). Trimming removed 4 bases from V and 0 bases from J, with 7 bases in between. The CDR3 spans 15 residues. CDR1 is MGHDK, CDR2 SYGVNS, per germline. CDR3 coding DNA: TGTGCCAGCAGTGGACAGAGCTCTGGGGCCAACGTCCTGACTTTC. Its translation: CASSGQSSGANVLTF.

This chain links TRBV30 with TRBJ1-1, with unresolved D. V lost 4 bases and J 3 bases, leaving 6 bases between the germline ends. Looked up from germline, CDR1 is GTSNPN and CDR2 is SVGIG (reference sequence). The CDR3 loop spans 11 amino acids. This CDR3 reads CAWMRDTEAFF. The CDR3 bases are TGTGCCTGGATGAGGGACACTGAAGCTTTCTTT. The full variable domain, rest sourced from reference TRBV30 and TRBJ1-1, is SQTIHQWPATLVQPVGSPLSLECTVEGTSNPNLYWYRQAAGRGLQLLFYSVGIGQISSEVPQNLSASRPQDRQFILSSKKLLLSDSGFYLCAWMRDTEAFFGQGTRLTVV.

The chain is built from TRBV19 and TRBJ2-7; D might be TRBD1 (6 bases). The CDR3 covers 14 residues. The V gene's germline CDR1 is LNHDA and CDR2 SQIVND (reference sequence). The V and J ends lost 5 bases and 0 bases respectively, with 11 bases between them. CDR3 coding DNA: TGTGCCAGTAGTCTACGACAGGACTCCTACGAGCAGTACTTC. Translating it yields CASSLRQDSYEQYF.

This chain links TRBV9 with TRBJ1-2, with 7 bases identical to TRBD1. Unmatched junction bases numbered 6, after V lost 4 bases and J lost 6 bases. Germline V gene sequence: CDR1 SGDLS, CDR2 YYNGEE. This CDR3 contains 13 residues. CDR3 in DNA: TGTGCCAGCAGCTCCTCTGGGACAGATGGCTACACCTTC. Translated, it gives CASSSSGTDGYTF.

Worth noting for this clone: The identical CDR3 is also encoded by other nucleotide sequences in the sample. This CDR3 reads CASSGQGANTGELFF. CDR3 coding DNA: TGTGCCAGCAGTGGGCAGGGAGCGAACACCGGGGAGCTGTTTTTT. The rearrangement joins TRBV6-1 to TRBJ2-2; perhaps D is TRBD1 or TRBD2 (5 bases each). The CDR3 extends over 15 amino acids. Germline loops: CDR1 MNHNS, CDR2 SASEGT. The V and J ends lost 4 bases and 0 bases respectively, with 9 bases between them.

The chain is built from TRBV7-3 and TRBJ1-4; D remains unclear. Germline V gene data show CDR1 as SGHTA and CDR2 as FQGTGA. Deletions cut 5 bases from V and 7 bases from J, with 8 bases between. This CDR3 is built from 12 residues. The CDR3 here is CASSPQSEKLFF. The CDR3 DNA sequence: TGTGCCAGCAGCCCCCAATCTGAAAAACTGTTTTTT.

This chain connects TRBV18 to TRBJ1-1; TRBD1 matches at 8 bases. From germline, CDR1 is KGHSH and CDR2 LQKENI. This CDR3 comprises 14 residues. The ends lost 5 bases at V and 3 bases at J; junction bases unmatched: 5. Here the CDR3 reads CASSNMDRDTEAFF. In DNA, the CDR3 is TGTGCCAGCTCAAATATGGACAGGGACACTGAAGCTTTCTTT.

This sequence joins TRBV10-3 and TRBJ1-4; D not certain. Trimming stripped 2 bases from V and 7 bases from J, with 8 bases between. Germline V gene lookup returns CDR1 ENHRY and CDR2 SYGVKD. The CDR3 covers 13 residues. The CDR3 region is CAISEGSFEKLFF. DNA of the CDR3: TGTGCCATCAGTGAGGGGTCGTTTGAAAAACTGTTTTTT.

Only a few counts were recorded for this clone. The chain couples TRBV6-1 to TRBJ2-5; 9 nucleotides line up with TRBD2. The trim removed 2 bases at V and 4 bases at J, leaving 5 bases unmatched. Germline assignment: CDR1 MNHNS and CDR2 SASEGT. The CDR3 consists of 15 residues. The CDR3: CASSESSGSGETQYF. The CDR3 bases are TGTGCCAGCAGTGAAAGTAGCGGGAGCGGAGAGACCCAGTACTTC.

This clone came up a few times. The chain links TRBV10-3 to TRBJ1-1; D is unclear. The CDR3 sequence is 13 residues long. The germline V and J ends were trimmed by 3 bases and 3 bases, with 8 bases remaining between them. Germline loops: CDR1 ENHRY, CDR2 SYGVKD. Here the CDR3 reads CAISDRRDTEAFF. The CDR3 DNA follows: TGTGCCATCAGTGACAGGAGAGACACTGAAGCTTTCTTT.

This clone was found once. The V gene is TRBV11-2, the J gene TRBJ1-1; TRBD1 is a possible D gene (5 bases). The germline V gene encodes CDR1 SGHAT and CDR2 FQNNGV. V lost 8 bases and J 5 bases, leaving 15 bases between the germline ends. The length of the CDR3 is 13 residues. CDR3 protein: CASRWQGDTEAFF. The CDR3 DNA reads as TGTGCCAGCCGGTGGCAGGGAGATACTGAAGCTTTCTTT.

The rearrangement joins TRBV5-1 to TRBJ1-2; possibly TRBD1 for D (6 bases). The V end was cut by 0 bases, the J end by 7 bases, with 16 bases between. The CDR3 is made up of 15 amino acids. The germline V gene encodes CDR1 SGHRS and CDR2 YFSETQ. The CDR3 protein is CASSLASGGGSGYTF. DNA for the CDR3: TGCGCCAGCAGCTTGGCCTCCGGGGGCGGCAGTGGCTACACCTTC.

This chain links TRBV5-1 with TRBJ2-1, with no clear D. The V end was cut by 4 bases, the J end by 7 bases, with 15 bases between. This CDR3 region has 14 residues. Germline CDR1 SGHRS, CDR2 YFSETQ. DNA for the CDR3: TGCGCCAGCAGCCTCGACGCCTTGGAAAATGAGCAGTTCTTC. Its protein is CASSLDALENEQFF.